Listed here are 25 T cell receptor beta chains from one sample, sequenced in a study of response to subunit inactivated influenza vaccine. Using its own MiXCR run on the RT-PCR reads, TCRdb lists one record per CDR3 protein. Here the sample spans a few hundred thousand distinct CDR3 sequences, around 13% being singletons. Sequenced material: PBMCs from blood, taken 11 to 12 days after vaccination. The receptors were sampled from a man over 45 who received an inactivated influenza vaccine.

This clonotype has only a few counts. The rearrangement uses TRBV28 and TRBJ1-2; possibly TRBD1 for D (5 bases). CDR1 and CDR2 (germline): MDHEN, SYDVKM. V was shortened by 9 bases and J by 5 bases, with 16 bases between the two germline ends. The CDR3 is made up of 13 amino acids. Written as DNA, the CDR3 is TGTGCCAGTCACCGGGACGGTGAATATGGCTACACCTTC. Translation gives CASHRDGEYGYTF.

Ten or more counts support this clonotype. The rearrangement uses TRBV7-2 and TRBJ2-5, with D possibly matching TRBD2 (5 bases). With 3 bases removed from V and 4 bases from J, the gap between germline ends came to 9 bases. The CDR3 length is 13 residues. The germline CDR1 and CDR2 sequences are SGHTA and FQGNSA. The CDR3 DNA sequence: TGTGCCAGCAGCTTGGGGAGCAGAGAGACCCAGTACTTC. The encoded protein is CASSLGSRETQYF.

The rearrangement links TRBV6-2 or TRBV6-3 to TRBJ2-1; D gene ambiguous. From germline, CDR1 is MNHEY and CDR2 SVGEGT. Trimming pared 3 bases from V and 5 bases from J, leaving 11 bases between. CDR3 length equals 14 residues. As DNA, the CDR3 is TGTGCCAGCAGTTATGAGCCAGGAAACAATGAGCAGTTCTTC. This gives the protein CASSYEPGNNEQFF.

In its sample, this clonotype was seen a few times. The J gene is TRBJ2-2, the V gene TRBV10-3; 9 bases fit TRBD1. This CDR3 is 16 amino acids long. The junction had 10 bases not matched to a gene; V was cut back by 5 bases and J by 6 bases. In germline, CDR1 is ENHRY, CDR2 SYGVKD. This chain's CDR3 is CAISSIGTGSPGELFF. The CDR3 coding sequence is TGTGCCATCAGTTCAATCGGGACAGGGAGTCCCGGGGAGCTGTTTTTT.

CDR3 residues: CASSLLAAGQAFF. The CDR3 nucleotides are TGTGCCAGCAGTTTATTGGCGGCAGGGCAGGCTTTCTTT. This rearrangement joins TRBV28 to TRBJ1-1; the D gene is possibly TRBD1 (5 bases). The ends were cut back, 1 base at V and 11 bases at J, with 14 bases in the middle. This CDR3 spans 13 amino acids. Germline CDR1 MDHEN, CDR2 SYDVKM. The complete variable domain, with remaining parts taken from reference TRBV28 and TRBJ1-1, reads DVKVTQSSRYLVKRTGEKVFLECVQDMDHENMFWYRQDPGLGLRLIYFSYDVKMKEKGDIPEGYSVSREKKERFSLILESASTNQTSMYLCASSLLAAGQAFFGQGTRLTVV.

Ten or more counts support this clonotype. V usage is TRBV29-1 and J usage is TRBJ2-1, with D unresolved. Per germline, CDR1 SQVTM and CDR2 ANQGSEA. The CDR3 totals 12 residues. V was pared by 5 bases and J by 6 bases, with 11 bases between. The CDR3 sequence: CSVRGGGNEQFF. CDR3 nucleotides: TGCAGCGTTCGAGGCGGCGGCAATGAGCAGTTCTTC.

This clonotype appeared many times. The chain recombines TRBV7-9 with TRBJ2-5; D uncertain. Germline V lookup: CDR1 SEHNR, CDR2 FQNEAQ (reference sequence). The V end lost 5 bases, the J end lost 5 bases, and 12 bases lay between the germline ends. The CDR3 runs 13 residues. The CDR3 spells CASSTGPLETQYF. The CDR3 DNA reads as TGTGCCAGCAGCACGGGCCCCCTGGAGACCCAGTACTTC.

This clonotype has just a few counts. This chain connects TRBV28 to TRBJ2-1; no clear D gene. The CDR3 spans 14 residues. Between the trimmed V and J ends, which lost 6 bases and 5 bases, there was a span of 14 bases. The germline V gene has CDR1 MDHEN and CDR2 SYDVKM. CDR3 DNA sequence: TGTGCCAGCAGCTCCGATTCCCGTCACAATGAGCAGTTCTTC. Amino acids: CASSSDSRHNEQFF.

This clonotype occurred once. The germline gene is not matched at one end of the junction; a read error may be the cause. The rearrangement links TRBV28 to TRBJ2-2; a weak D match, TRBD2 (5 bases). From germline, CDR1 is MDHEN and CDR2 SYDVKM. CDR3 length: 13 amino acids. As DNA, the CDR3 is TGTGCCAGCAGTTTAGGAAACACCGGGGATCTGTTTTTT. Translated, it gives CASSLGNTGDLFF.

This clonotype turned up a few times. The V and J genes are TRBV2 and TRBJ1-6; 9 bases line up with TRBD1. Per the germline V gene, CDR1 is SNHLY and CDR2 is FYNNEI. Trimming at V came to 7 bases and at J to 8 bases, leaving 3 bases not matched to a gene. The CDR3 sequence is 13 residues long. Here the CDR3 DNA reads TGTGCCAGCAAGGGACAGGGCTATTCACCCCTCCACTTT. Translation: CASKGQGYSPLHF.

This clonotype was counted a few times. This rearrangement joins TRBV6-2 or TRBV6-3 to TRBJ1-5; 7 positions agree with TRBD1. The CDR3 totals 15 residues. From germline, CDR1 is MNHEY and CDR2 SVGEGT. V was pared by 2 bases and J by 2 bases, with 3 bases of the junction left unmatched. The CDR3 DNA reads TGTGCCAGCAGTTACCCCGGACAGGGCAATCAGCCCCAGCATTTT. Translating gives CASSYPGQGNQPQHF.

The chain recombines TRBV6-5 with TRBJ1-5; TRBD1 matches at 8 bases. The CDR3 is 16 residues long. V shed 0 bases, J shed 2 bases, and the junction held 3 bases outside the gene matches. From germline, CDR1 is MNHEY and CDR2 SVGAGI. The CDR3 here is CASSYSSTGGNQPQHF. Written as DNA, the CDR3 is TGTGCCAGCAGTTACTCATCGACAGGGGGCAATCAGCCCCAGCATTTT.

This clonotype was seen only a few times. The chain combines TRBV28 with TRBJ2-7, with TRBD1 identical over 9 bases. V gave up 5 bases and J gave up 7 bases; unmatched junction bases: 12. The CDR3 sequence is 15 residues long. Germline V gives CDR1 MDHEN, CDR2 SYDVKM. CDR3 sequence (DNA): TGTGCCAGCAGTCTGTCGGGACAGGGAATAGGAGAGCAGTACTTC. This translates into CASSLSGQGIGEQYF.

The genes are TRBV6-1 and TRBJ2-1, with D perhaps matching TRBD1 or TRBD2 (6 bases each). Per the germline V gene, CDR1 is MNHNS and CDR2 is SASEGT. This CDR3 spans 14 amino acids. Trimming took off 8 bases at V and 3 bases at J, with 14 bases between the two ends. CDR3 nucleotide sequence: TGTGCCAGCCGGGGGACATGGTTCTACAATGAGCAGTTCTTC. Protein: CASRGTWFYNEQFF.

V and J are TRBV5-6 and TRBJ2-5; D is possibly TRBD1 or TRBD2 (5 bases each). The CDR3 totals 16 residues. CDR1 is SGHDT and CDR2 is YYEEEE in the germline V gene. Trimming removed 0 bases at V and 0 bases at J, with 12 bases between. CDR3 nucleotides: TGTGCCAGCAGCTTGGGGACAAGGAGGTACCAAGAGACCCAGTACTTC. This gives the protein CASSLGTRRYQETQYF.

This clonotype turned up a few times. It is unclear where the CDR3 begins or ends on the DNA, so no DNA is shown, and the CDR3 is as TCRdb lists it. The chain links TRBV12-3 or TRBV12-4 to TRBJ1-1. Ends included, the CDR3 has 13 residues. The CDR3: CASSSSVGTEAFF.

This chain joins TRBV2 and TRBJ2-3; 8 nucleotides align to TRBD2. The ends lost 6 bases at V and 4 bases at J; junction bases unmatched: 9. The CDR3 extends over 15 amino acids. Germline V lookup: CDR1 SNHLY, CDR2 FYNNEI. DNA of the CDR3: TGTGCCAGCAGCGGGACGCGGGAGGACCCAGATACGCAGTATTTT. As protein: CASSGTREDPDTQYF.

This clonotype was recorded a few times. V usage is TRBV6-1 and J usage is TRBJ1-5; weak D call: TRBD1 (6 bases). Germline CDR1 reads MNHNS; CDR2 reads SASEGT. V dropped 1 base and J dropped 1 base, with 8 bases sitting between them. The CDR3 is 15 amino acids. In DNA, the CDR3 is TGTGCCAGCAGTGAAGATACAGGGAGCAATCAGCCCCAGCATTTT. As protein: CASSEDTGSNQPQHF.

The V call is TRBV28, the J call TRBJ2-4; D perhaps matches TRBD2 (6 bases). Germline CDR1 is MDHEN and CDR2 is SYDVKM. V lost 5 bases, J lost 0 bases, and 11 bases lay in between. The CDR3 has 15 residues. The CDR3 region has the DNA TGTGCCAGCAGTGGGACTTCCTTAGCCAAAAACATTCAGTACTTC. It encodes CASSGTSLAKNIQYF.

J is TRBJ2-1 and V is TRBV18, with 7 bases that match TRBD2. The ends lost 3 bases at V and 6 bases at J; junction bases unmatched: 5. Germline V gene data show CDR1 as KGHSH and CDR2 as LQKENI. This CDR3 comprises 14 residues. CDR3 bases: TGTGCCAGCTCACCCTGGACTAGTCTCAATGAGCAGTTCTTC. Residues: CASSPWTSLNEQFF.

In DNA, the CDR3 is TGTGCCCCCAGCTTACCGCGTACCTACAATGAGCAGTTCTTC. This encodes CAPSLPRTYNEQFF. The chain recombines TRBV7-9 with TRBJ2-1; D uncertain. V was clipped by 11 bases and J by 2 bases, with 16 bases between them. The CDR3 totals 14 residues. Germline values: CDR1 SEHNR, CDR2 FQNEAQ (reference sequence).

This sequence joins TRBV5-6 and TRBJ1-5, with 7 positions matching TRBD1. Germline V gives CDR1 SGHDT, CDR2 YYEEEE. The CDR3 has 18 amino acids. V lost 4 bases to trimming and J lost 6 bases; unmatched junction nucleotides: 19. The CDR3 coding sequence is TGTGCCAGCAGCGCGCTGGGGACAGCAGCCTTGGGGGGTCAGCCCCAGCATTTT. It encodes CASSALGTAALGGQPQHF.

This clonotype occurred once. CDR3 in DNA: TGCGCCAGCAGCCAAACTTCTAGCGGGAGGTATGAGCAGTTCTTC. This encodes CASSQTSSGRYEQFF. The chain joins TRBV4-3 to TRBJ2-1; 11 bases agree with TRBD2. Trimming cost V 2 bases and J 8 bases; bases outside gene matches: 5. CDR1 is LGHNA, CDR2 YSLEER, per germline. The CDR3 runs to 15 residues.

The chain carries TRBV7-2 and TRBJ1-5; tentatively, D is TRBD1 (5 bases). The CDR3 runs 15 residues. V lost 1 base, J lost 3 bases, and 10 bases lay in between. Germline lookup yields CDR1 SGHTA and CDR2 FQGNSA. The CDR3 bases are TGTGCCAGCAGCTTAGAGAGGGGAGACAATCAGCCCCAGCATTTT. This codes for CASSLERGDNQPQHF. The whole variable domain, filled in from reference TRBV7-2 and TRBJ1-5, reads GAGVSQSPSNKVTEKGKDVELRCDPISGHTALYWYRQSLGQGLEFLIYFQGNSAPDKSGLPSDRFSAERTGGSVSTLTIQRTQQEDSAVYLCASSLERGDNQPQHFGDGTRLSIL.

This chain connects TRBV9 to TRBJ1-4; the D gene is possibly TRBD1 (5 bases). The CDR3 is 15 residues long. V lost 1 base and J 8 bases, leaving 15 bases between the germline ends. The germline gives CDR1 SGDLS, CDR2 YYNGEE. CDR3 nucleotides: TGTGCCAGCAGCGTAACGGGGCAGGGAGGGGAAAAACTGTTTTTT. Its protein is CASSVTGQGGEKLFF.